The T cell receptor (beta chain) described here comes from a study of shared clonotypes between healthy human individuals. Only in-frame clones appear in the TCRdb table, and some are missing; sequencing was by immunoSEQ multiplex PCR. The sample holds 2.5 million or so clones, more than 90% seen once. This clone appeared a single time. Its antigen is as yet unknown. General study findings and limits: Memory subsets generally showed lower estimated richness than naive subsets.

This CDR3 contains 15 residues. Trimming left V 3 bases short and J 0 bases short, with 9 bases between. Germline V gene data show CDR1 as SNHLY and CDR2 as FYNNEI. The chain has TRBV2 and TRBJ2-4; D gene uncertain. The receptor was derived from a young man in good health. The sequencing sample was made of naive CD4+ T cells sorted from blood. Subset reported: CD45RA+ positively selected. CDR3 loop: CASSDVGIAKNIQYF. The CDR3, as DNA: TGTGCCAGCAGTGATGTTGGAATAGCCAAAAACATTCAGTACTTC.